The TCR beta chain under discussion was sequenced for a study of cytotoxic CD8 clonotypes in ibrutinib-treated CLL. Turning to the study itself: For this cohort, patients were about a dozen relapsed/refractory and some 15 treatment-naive, while under 18 were IGHV unmutated. General study points: Treatment saw public clonotypes, which were uncommon, either contract or stay stable. Clonality was elevated at ibrutinib response and had returned toward baseline at progression.

Germline CDR1 is WSHSY and CDR2 is SAAADI. Trimming left V 8 bases short and J 7 bases short, with 14 bases between. The CDR3 is 13 residues long. As regards this clone: What it recognizes is unknown.

Using immunoSEQ multiplex PCR, the repertoire was profiled, and TCRdb retains in-frame clones only, with some absent. The table includes around 150,000 clones, about 88% detected once. This clonotype was sampled from a human donor with chronic lymphocytic leukemia. This chain connects TRBV10-2 to TRBJ1-4; D might be TRBD1 (5 bases). The source was PBMCs, collected at disease progression, from a patient treated with ibrutinib. CDR3: CASGRGYSEKLFF. In nucleotides, the CDR3 is TGCGCCAGCGGACGGGGGTATAGTGAAAAACTGTTTTTT.